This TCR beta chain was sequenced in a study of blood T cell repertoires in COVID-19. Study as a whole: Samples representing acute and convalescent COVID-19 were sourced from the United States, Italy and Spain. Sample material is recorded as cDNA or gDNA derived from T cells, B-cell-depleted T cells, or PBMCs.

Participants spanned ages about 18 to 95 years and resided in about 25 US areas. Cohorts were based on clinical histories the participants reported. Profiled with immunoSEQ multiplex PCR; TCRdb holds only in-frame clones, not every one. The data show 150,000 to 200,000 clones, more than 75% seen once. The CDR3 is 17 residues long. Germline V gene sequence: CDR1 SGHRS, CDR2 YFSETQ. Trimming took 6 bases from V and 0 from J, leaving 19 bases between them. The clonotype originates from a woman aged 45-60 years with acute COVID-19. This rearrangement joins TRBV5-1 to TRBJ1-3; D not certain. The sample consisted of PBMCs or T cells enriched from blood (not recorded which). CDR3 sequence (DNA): TGCGCCAGCACCGTGACCGGGGTTACGGGCTCTGGAAACACCATATATTTT. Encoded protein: CASTVTGVTGSGNTIYF. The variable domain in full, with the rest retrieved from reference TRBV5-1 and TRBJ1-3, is KAGVTQTPRYLIKTRGQQVTLSCSPISGHRSVSWYQQTPGQGLQFLFEYFSETQRNKGNFPGRFSGRQFSNSRSEMNVSTLELGDSALYLCASTVTGVTGSGNTIYFGEGSWLTVV.